In its sample, the clone carrying this T cell receptor beta chain ranks as large (0.1 to 1%). Its cognate antigen is unknown. The V gene end was trimmed by 1 base and the J gene end by 7 bases; junction bases not matched to a gene: 13. This CDR3 contains 17 residues. In germline, CDR1 is SQVTM, CDR2 ANQGSEA. This record comes from a study of T cell repertoires in aging, cancer and after chemotherapy. At the level of the study: Chronic lymphocytic leukemia patients on fludarabine- or bendamustine-based regimens gave paired samples before and after chemotherapy. Findings and limits, study-wide: In each cancer cohort, median generation probability increased across chemotherapy, suggesting thymic output rebounded. In healthy donors, age-related TCR diversity loss mainly reflected lost richness.

A mixed TRB-A/B primer pool amplified rearranged TRB by multiplex touch-down PCR. TCRdb re-called the multiplex PCR reads through MiXCR, storing one row per CDR3 protein. This sample carries about 5,800 distinct CDR3 sequences, around 20% of them seen once, and the ten largest clones take roughly 4.5%. The template was genomic DNA from peripheral blood, not RNA. The clonotype comes from a human donor with a blood cancer. V usage is TRBV29-1 and J usage is TRBJ2-1; TRBD2 aligns across 10 bases. The specimen sequenced was blood. CDR3 DNA sequence: TGCAGCGTTGAAGGTCGCCTAGCGGGAGTTTTTATAAATGAGCAGTTCTTC. This gives the protein CSVEGRLAGVFINEQFF.